The T cell receptor beta chain under discussion was sequenced for a study of blood T cell repertoires in COVID-19. Study details: T cells, B-cell-depleted T cells, or PBMCs supplied cDNA or gDNA.

Authors' processing steps: Cell counts per sample came from amplifying reference gene primers. Repertoires were generated with immunoSEQ multiplex PCR, while TCRdb's copy carries only in-frame clones and drops some. That table gives V, J and clone size, and the DNA gave D and trimming. The sample gives approximately 110,000 clones, 80% to 90% of which show up once; 7% to 9% is in the top ten. Trimming took 8 bases from V and 4 from J; bases not matched to a gene: 4. This CDR3 is built from 12 residues. V usage is TRBV12-3 or TRBV12-4 and J usage is TRBJ1-2, with 7 bases aligning to TRBD1. The source material was peripheral blood. The TCR sequence derives from a woman aged 80 or over with active or convalescent COVID-19. CDR3 bases: TGTGCCAGCTCCGGGACAGTCTATGGCTACACCTTC. Protein sequence: CASSGTVYGYTF.